Listed below are T cell receptor beta chains from one sample, sequenced in a study of T cell responses to AZD1222 COVID-19 vaccine. Method: immunoSEQ multiplex PCR; TCRdb's copy keeps in-frame clones and lacks some. The sample records about 160,000 clones, 91% being singletons. The material sequenced was peripheral blood, taken on day 0 of AZD1222 vaccination. These receptor sequences come from an adult in good health. Each CDR3 is given with its conserved first and last residue. The order of the fields is J gene, clone size, D gene, V gene, CDR3 DNA, CDR3 protein. The D gene is left open where the match is weak. Only some rows state a clone size, as once, few, many or a class for expanded clones.

J: TRBJ2-7
size: -
D: TRBD1
V: TRBV10-2
DNA: TGCGCCAGCAGTGAGTCGACAGGGGGCGAGGGGCAGTACTTC
CDR3: CASSESTGGEGQYF

J: TRBJ1-5
size: -
D: -
V: TRBV7-9
DNA: TGTGCCAGCAGACAGGGCAATCAGCCCCAGCATTTT
CDR3: CASRQGNQPQHF

J: TRBJ1-1
size: -
D: -
V: TRBV5-6
DNA: TGTGCCAGCGGGGGAGGGGCACGGACTGAAGCTTTCTTT
CDR3: CASGGGARTEAFF

J: TRBJ2-5
size: -
D: -
V: TRBV9
DNA: TGTGCCAGCAGCCCAGTGGGGGACGGGGAGACCCAGTACTTC
CDR3: CASSPVGDGETQYF

J: TRBJ1-1
size: -
D: -
V: TRBV4-3
DNA: TGCGCCAGCAGCCAAGATCGAGGACAATTCTACACTGAAGCTTTCTTT
CDR3: CASSQDRGQFYTEAFF

J: TRBJ1-2
size: -
D: -
V: TRBV4-1
DNA: TGCGCCAGCAGCCAAGTAACAGCGAGCTATGGCTACACCTTC
CDR3: CASSQVTASYGYTF

J: TRBJ1-1
size: -
D: -
V: TRBV10-3
DNA: TGTGCCATACAAGAGAACACTGAAGCTTTCTTT
CDR3: CAIQENTEAFF

J: TRBJ1-1
size: -
D: -
V: TRBV19
DNA: TGTGCCAGTACTTTGTATTTGACGGGGAACACTGAAGCTTTCTTT
CDR3: CASTLYLTGNTEAFF

J: TRBJ2-1
size: -
D: -
V: TRBV6-2/TRBV6-3
DNA: TGTGCCAGCAGTCAGACTAACAATGAGCAGTTCTTC
CDR3: CASSQTNNEQFF

J: TRBJ1-5
size: -
D: TRBD1
V: TRBV6-5
DNA: TGTGCCAGCAGTAGACAGGGAGATCAGCCCCAGCATTTT
CDR3: CASSRQGDQPQHF

J: TRBJ2-7
size: -
D: -
V: TRBV5-1
DNA: TGCGCCAGCAGCACGCCGGGGGAACATACCTACGAGCAGTACTTC
CDR3: CASSTPGEHTYEQYF

J: TRBJ1-1
size: -
D: -
V: TRBV6-5
DNA: TGTGCCAGCAGTTACTCGGGTTTTGGAGGGGGCACTGAAGCTTTCTTT
CDR3: CASSYSGFGGGTEAFF

J: TRBJ2-5
size: -
D: -
V: TRBV6-2/TRBV6-3
DNA: TGTGCCAGCAGTTACTCGAGCGTAGGGCAAGAGACCCAGTACTTC
CDR3: CASSYSSVGQETQYF

J: TRBJ2-7
size: -
D: -
V: TRBV6-5
DNA: TGTGCCAGCAGTTCTCTTTCCGTGGGGGGAGCCTACGAGCAGTACTTC
CDR3: CASSSLSVGGAYEQYF

J: TRBJ2-7
size: -
D: -
V: TRBV28
DNA: TGTGCCAGCAGTTTTTTGTTGGCAGGGGGCTCAGCGGGAGGAACCTACGAGCAGTACTTC
CDR3: CASSFLLAGGSAGGTYEQYF

J: TRBJ2-1
size: -
D: TRBD2
V: TRBV19
DNA: TGTGCCAGTAGTAACGAAGGACTAGGTTATGAGCAGTTCTTC
CDR3: CASSNEGLGYEQFF

J: TRBJ2-1
size: -
D: -
V: TRBV7-2
DNA: TGTGCCAGCAGCTCAAGCTTACAACTAGTTAGGGATGAGCAGTTCTTC
CDR3: CASSSSLQLVRDEQFF

J: TRBJ2-5
size: -
D: -
V: TRBV18
DNA: TGTGCCAGCTCATTGCTGGGGGAGACCCAGTACTTC
CDR3: CASSLLGETQYF

J: TRBJ1-1
size: few
D: -
V: TRBV6-2/TRBV6-3
DNA: TGTGCCAGCAGTTATACCAGGGCCCGCGGGACTGAAGCTTTCTTT
CDR3: CASSYTRARGTEAFF